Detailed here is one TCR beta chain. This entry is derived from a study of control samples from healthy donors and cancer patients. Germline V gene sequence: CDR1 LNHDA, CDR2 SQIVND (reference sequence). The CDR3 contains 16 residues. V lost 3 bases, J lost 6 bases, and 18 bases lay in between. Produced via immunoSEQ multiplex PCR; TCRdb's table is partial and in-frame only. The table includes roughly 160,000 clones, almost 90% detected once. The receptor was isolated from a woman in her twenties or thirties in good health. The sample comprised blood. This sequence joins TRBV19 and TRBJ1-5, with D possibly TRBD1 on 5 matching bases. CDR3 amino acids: CASSIVFRGVGQPQHF. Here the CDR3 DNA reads TGTGCCAGTAGTATCGTGTTTCGGGGGGTGGGTCAGCCCCAGCATTTT.